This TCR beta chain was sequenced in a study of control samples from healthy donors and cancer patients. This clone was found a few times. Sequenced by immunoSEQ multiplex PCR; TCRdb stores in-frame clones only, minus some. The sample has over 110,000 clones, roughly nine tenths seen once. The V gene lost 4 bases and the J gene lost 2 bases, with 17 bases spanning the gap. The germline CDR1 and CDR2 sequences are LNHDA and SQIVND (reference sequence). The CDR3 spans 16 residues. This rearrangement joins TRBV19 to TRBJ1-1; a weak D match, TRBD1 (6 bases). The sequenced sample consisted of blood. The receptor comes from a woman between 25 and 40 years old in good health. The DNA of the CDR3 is TGTGCCAGTAGTAACTTACAGGGTCGAGGCAACACTGAAGCTTTCTTT. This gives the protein CASSNLQGRGNTEAFF.